This is a list of T cell receptor beta chains from one sample in a study of blood T cell repertoires in COVID-19. Measured with immunoSEQ multiplex PCR; TCRdb has only the in-frame clones, and not every one. Here the sample spans about 300,000 clones, 80% to 90% being singletons. Sequencing was carried out using PBMCs or T cells enriched from blood (not recorded which). These receptors were taken from a woman younger than 30 who had recovered from COVID-19. Both conserved end residues are part of each CDR3. D genes are given only for firm matches. Expanded clones get a size class; other rows say once, few or many, or leave the size out.

>TRBJ2-1|-|TRBD2|TRBV30
TGTGCCTGGGGCCGGGGGGGCAATGAGCAGTTCTTC
CAWGRGGNEQFF
>TRBJ2-2|-|-|TRBV19
TGTGCCAGTAGTATGAAGGGGCTGAGCACCGGGGAGCTGTTTTTT
CASSMKGLSTGELFF
>TRBJ1-1|-|-|TRBV19
TGTGCCAGTAGTACCCAGGGAGGATTGAACACTGAAGCTTTCTTT
CASSTQGGLNTEAFF
>TRBJ1-2|few|-|TRBV6-5
TGTGCCAGCAGGCGGCCGGGAAGCATCTATGGCTACACCTTC
CASRRPGSIYGYTF
>TRBJ1-2|-|-|TRBV5-1
TGCGCCAGCAGTCCGACCACAGGTCACTATGGCTACACCTTC
CASSPTTGHYGYTF
>TRBJ2-7|-|TRBD2|TRBV6-5
TGTGCCAGCAGTTACCGGGGGGGAGGGGAGCAGTACTTC
CASSYRGGGEQYF
>TRBJ2-7|-|-|TRBV30
TGTGCCTGGGGCACCGGGACTGGACCCTACGAGCAGTACTTC
CAWGTGTGPYEQYF
>TRBJ1-1|-|TRBD1|TRBV19
TGTGCCAGTAGTTCAACCGGGACAGCCAACACTGAAGCTTTCTTT
CASSSTGTANTEAFF
>TRBJ1-1|-|TRBD1|TRBV5-1
TGCGCCAGCAGCTTGGAGGGACAGGGCTCTGAAGCTTTCTTT
CASSLEGQGSEAFF
>TRBJ1-1|-|TRBD1|TRBV29-1
TGCAGCGCAGAAGTTACAGGGGAAAGGGACACTGAAGCTTTCTTT
CSAEVTGERDTEAFF
>TRBJ1-6|once|-|TRBV28
TGTGCCAGCAGCAATACAGGGCGATCTTCACCCCTCCACTTT
CASSNTGRSSPLHF
>TRBJ1-1|few|TRBD1|TRBV9
TGTGCCAGTCGGACAGGGGACACTGAAGCTTTCTTT
CASRTGDTEAFF
>TRBJ2-1|few|-|TRBV19
TGTGCCAGTAGTATCTCGCTAGCGCCTAACAATGAGCAGTTCTTC
CASSISLAPNNEQFF
>TRBJ2-7|once|-|TRBV3-1/TRBV3-2
TGTGCCAGCAGCCAAGATTTAGAGGACTACGAGCAGTACTTC
CASSQDLEDYEQYF
>TRBJ2-7|once|TRBD1|TRBV5-1
TGCGCCAGCGCGCAACAGCGCGACGGCCGACAGGGGGAGAAAGGCGAGCAGTACTTC
CASAQQRDGRQGEKGEQYF
>TRBJ1-6|-|TRBD1|TRBV5-1
TGCGCCAGCGGGTCGGGACAGAGTAATTCACCCCTCCACTTT
CASGSGQSNSPLHF
>TRBJ1-5|-|-|TRBV7-3
TGTGCCAGCAGCTTAATTGAGGGTGGGCCCCAGCATTTT
CASSLIEGGPQHF
>TRBJ1-1|-|-|TRBV28
TGTGCCAGTTTAGAGCTAGGTACTGAAGCTTTCTTT
CASLELGTEAFF
>TRBJ1-1|few|TRBD1|TRBV6-5
TGTGCCAGCAGTTTGATCGGGACAGGAGCACAAGCTTTCTTT
CASSLIGTGAQAFF
>TRBJ1-2|-|-|TRBV6-1
TGTGCCAGCAGTGAAGGGGGCAGCCTTTATGGCTACACCTTC
CASSEGGSLYGYTF
>TRBJ2-1|-|TRBD2|TRBV30
TGTGCCTGGTATTTGCCTAGCGGGAGCAATGAGCAGTTCTTC
CAWYLPSGSNEQFF